The clone carrying this TCR beta chain has a handful of counts. The trim removed 6 bases at V and 0 bases at J, leaving 7 bases unmatched. The CDR3 covers 14 residues. Looked up from germline, CDR1 is DFQATT and CDR2 is SNEGSKA (reference sequence). The study profiled TCR beta VDJ and CDR3 using genomic DNA as template. MiXCR was run by TCRdb on the reads, yielding one entry per CDR3 protein. The sample has roughly 180,000 distinct CDR3 sequences, about 60% seen once. Patients sequenced had flow cytometry evidence of CD8+CD57+ cell expansion. These data belong to a study of CD8+CD57+ T cells in acquired aplastic anemia.

The chain joins TRBV20-1 to TRBJ1-1, with 7 bases fitting TRBD1. The sequenced sample consisted of sorted CD4+, CD8+, or CD8+CD57+ T cells (not recorded which) from PBMCs. This clonotype originated in a human donor with aplastic anemia. The CDR3 here is CSATQGTLNTEAFF. The CDR3 DNA reads TGCAGTGCCACACAGGGGACTTTGAACACTGAAGCTTTCTTT.